This TCR beta chain originates from a study of OX40 agonist ivuxolimab in advanced cancers. Study summary: Those enrolled were about 82% male, with a mean age of around 57 years and ages from about 20 to 85. One hepatocellular carcinoma and a couple of cutaneous melanoma patients partially responded. Study-wide results and limits: Those patients achieving a partial response at 0.1-3.0 mg/kg showed among the lowest clonal expansion.

Sequencing used immunoSEQ multiplex PCR; TCRdb keeps in-frame clones, though not all of them. The data contain around 62,000 clones, approximately 80% of them seen just once; the ten biggest clones take up 1.5% to 2%. This CDR3 has 15 residues. Deletions cut 4 bases from V and 7 bases from J, with 20 bases between. Germline V gene data show CDR1 as SEHNR and CDR2 as FQNEAQ (reference sequence). In its sample, this clone ranks as medium-sized. Its antigen is not identified. The starting material was CD4+ or CD8+ T cells sorted from blood, obtained in a trial of the OX40 agonist ivuxolimab. The sequence derives from an adult with an advanced solid tumor such as melanoma, head and neck, liver or kidney cancer. The chain employs TRBV7-9 and TRBJ2-7; D is ambiguous. CDR3: CASSSLQGDLGEQYF. The CDR3 nucleotides read TGTGCCAGCAGCTCACTCCAAGGCGACCTGGGGGAGCAGTACTTC.